Each of the 8 T cell receptor beta chains below was sequenced from the same sample in a study of T cells in Graves' hyperthyroidism and ophthalmopathy. RNA transcripts provided the source from which TCR beta CDR3 regions were amplified. A set of HTBI primers served as the primers for a first-round RT-PCR of the TCR CDR3. TCRdb reprocessed the multiplex PCR reads with MiXCR, giving one entry per CDR3 protein. The sample consists of approximately 370,000 distinct CDR3 sequences, approximately 18% of them appearing once. Sequenced material: blood. The receptors derive from a woman aged 25 to 39 with Graves' hyperthyroidism that later progressed to Graves' ophthalmopathy.

This clonotype was found a few times. The chain combines TRBV20-1 with TRBJ2-5, with 7 bases fitting TRBD1. This CDR3 contains 14 residues. Germline-derived CDR1 and CDR2 are DFQATT and SNEGSKA (reference sequence). Losses at the gene ends were 4 bases for V and 2 bases for J; bases not matched to a gene: 7. The CDR3 DNA follows: TGCAGTGCTACGCGGACAGGTTCGCAAGAGACCCAGTACTTC. Protein product: CSATRTGSQETQYF.

The gene calls are TRBV11-2 and TRBJ1-2, with TRBD1 as a possible D gene (5 bases). Germline V CDR1 and CDR2: SGHAT, FQNNGV. Trimming stripped 0 bases from V and 6 bases from J, with 17 bases between. The CDR3 is made up of 16 amino acids. The CDR3 reads CASSLDGWGRLNGYTF. In nucleotides, the CDR3 is TGTGCCAGCAGCTTAGATGGATGGGGCAGGCTCAATGGCTACACCTTC.

This clonotype was seen a few times. The chain recombines TRBV19 with TRBJ2-4; the match to TRBD1 covers 11 bases. Germline loops: CDR1 LNHDA, CDR2 SQIVND (reference sequence). V lost 4 bases to trimming and J lost 0 bases; unmatched junction nucleotides: 5. The CDR3 is 17 amino acids. The CDR3 protein is CASSRPDRGLAKNIQYF. The DNA for the CDR3 is TGTGCCAGTAGTAGACCGGACAGGGGGCTAGCCAAAAACATTCAGTACTTC.

The chain links TRBV24-1 to TRBJ2-6, with 9 nucleotides matching TRBD1. J gave up 0 bases and V 5 bases, and 7 bases lay outside the gene matches. The CDR3 loop spans 18 amino acids. Looked up from germline, CDR1 is KGHDR and CDR2 is SFDVKD. The CDR3 sequence: CATSAPGTGSSGANVLTF. The CDR3 coding sequence is TGTGCCACCAGTGCCCCCGGGACAGGGAGCTCTGGGGCCAACGTCCTGACTTTC.

This clonotype has a count of ten or more. The chain employs TRBV11-2 and TRBJ2-2; D remains unclear. Looked up from germline, CDR1 is SGHAT and CDR2 is FQNNGV. The CDR3 runs 16 residues. The V and J ends lost 1 base and 6 bases respectively, with 15 bases between them. This CDR3 is CASSLGVGYWAGELFF. CDR3 bases: TGTGCCAGCAGCTTAGGTGTGGGCTACTGGGCCGGGGAGCTGTTTTTT.

This clonotype has a handful of counts. The chain combines TRBV19 with TRBJ1-5; 7 bases are shared with TRBD1. V gave up 10 bases and J gave up 0 bases; unmatched junction bases: 12. Germline V gene lookup returns CDR1 LNHDA and CDR2 SQIVND (reference sequence). The CDR3 spans 16 residues. The CDR3 DNA follows: TGTGCCACCGGAAGACTGGGACAGAGTAGCAATCAGCCCCAGCATTTT. Residues: CATGRLGQSSNQPQHF.

This clonotype was seen many times. The genes are TRBV7-9 and TRBJ1-5; perhaps TRBD1 as D (6 bases). The CDR3 has 15 residues. Germline lookup yields CDR1 SEHNR and CDR2 FQNEAQ (reference sequence). Trimming shortened V by 5 bases and J by 0 bases, and 11 bases separated the two germline ends. This chain's CDR3 is CASSDTGISNQPQHF. The CDR3 nucleotides read TGTGCCAGCAGCGATACAGGGATTAGCAATCAGCCCCAGCATTTT.

V is TRBV11-3 and J is TRBJ2-5, with TRBD2 matching over 10 bases. CDR3 size: 15 residues. Germline V gene data show CDR1 as SGHNT and CDR2 as YENEEA. V lost 4 bases and J lost 5; bases outside the gene matches: 7. The CDR3 spells CASSSSSGSWETQYF. In nucleotides, the CDR3 is TGTGCCAGCAGCTCCTCTAGCGGGAGTTGGGAGACCCAGTACTTC.